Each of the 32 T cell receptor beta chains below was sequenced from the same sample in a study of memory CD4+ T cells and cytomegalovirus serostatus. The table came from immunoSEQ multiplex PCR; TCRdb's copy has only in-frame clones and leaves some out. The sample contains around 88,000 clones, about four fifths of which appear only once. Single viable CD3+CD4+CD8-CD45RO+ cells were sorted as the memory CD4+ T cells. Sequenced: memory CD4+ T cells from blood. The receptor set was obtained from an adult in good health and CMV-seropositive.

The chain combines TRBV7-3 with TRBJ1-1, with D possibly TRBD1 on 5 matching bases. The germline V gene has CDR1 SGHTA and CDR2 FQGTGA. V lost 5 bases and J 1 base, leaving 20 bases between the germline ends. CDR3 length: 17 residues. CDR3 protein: CASSRGGQGGKNTEAFF. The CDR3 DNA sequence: TGTGCCAGCAGCCGGGGTGGGCAGGGTGGTAAGAACACTGAAGCTTTCTTT.

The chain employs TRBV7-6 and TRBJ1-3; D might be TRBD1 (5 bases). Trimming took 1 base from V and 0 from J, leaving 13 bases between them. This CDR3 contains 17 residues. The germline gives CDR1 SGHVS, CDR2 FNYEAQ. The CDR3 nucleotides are TGTGCCAGCAGCTTAGAGGTCAGGGCAAACTCTGGAAACACCATATATTTT. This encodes CASSLEVRANSGNTIYF. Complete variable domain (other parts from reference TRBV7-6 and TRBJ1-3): GAGVSQSPRYKVTKRGQDVALRCDPISGHVSLYWYRQALGQGPEFLTYFNYEAQQDKSGLPNDRFSAERPEGSISTLTIQRTEQRDSAMYRCASSLEVRANSGNTIYFGEGSWLTVV.

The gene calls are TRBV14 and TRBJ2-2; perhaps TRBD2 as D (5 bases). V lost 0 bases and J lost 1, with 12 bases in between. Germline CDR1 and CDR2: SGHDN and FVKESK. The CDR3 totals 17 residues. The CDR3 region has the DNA TGTGCCAGCAGCCAAGATTCCCGCGGGTTGAACACCGGGGAGCTGTTTTTT. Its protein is CASSQDSRGLNTGELFF.

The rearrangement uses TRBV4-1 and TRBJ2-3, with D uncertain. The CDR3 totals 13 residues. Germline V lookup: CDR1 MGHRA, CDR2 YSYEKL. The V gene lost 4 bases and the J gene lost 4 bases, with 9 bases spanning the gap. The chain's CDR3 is CASSPDPSDTQYF. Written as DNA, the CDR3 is TGCGCCAGCAGCCCCGACCCTTCAGATACGCAGTATTTT.

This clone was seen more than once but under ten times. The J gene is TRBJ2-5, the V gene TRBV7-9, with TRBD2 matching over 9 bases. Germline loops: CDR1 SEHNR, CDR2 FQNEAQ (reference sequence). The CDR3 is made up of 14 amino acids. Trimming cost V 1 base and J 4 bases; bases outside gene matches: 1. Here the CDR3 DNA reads TGTGCCAGCAGCTTAGGAGCGGGAGGAGAGACCCAGTACTTC. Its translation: CASSLGAGGETQYF.

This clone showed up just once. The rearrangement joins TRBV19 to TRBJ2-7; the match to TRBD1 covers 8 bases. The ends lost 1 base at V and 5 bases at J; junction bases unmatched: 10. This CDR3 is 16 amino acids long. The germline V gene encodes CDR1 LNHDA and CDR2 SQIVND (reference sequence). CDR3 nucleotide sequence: TGTGCCAGTAGTATAGCCCCCGGACAGGGAGTACACGAGCAGTACTTC. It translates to CASSIAPGQGVHEQYF.

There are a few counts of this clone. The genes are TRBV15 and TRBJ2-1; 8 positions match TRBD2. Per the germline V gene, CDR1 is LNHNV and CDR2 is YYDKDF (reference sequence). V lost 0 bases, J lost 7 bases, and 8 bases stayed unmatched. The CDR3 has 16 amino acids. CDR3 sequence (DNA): TGTGCCACCAGCAGAGATCAAGCGGGAGTGGGGAATGAGCAGTTCTTC. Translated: CATSRDQAGVGNEQFF.

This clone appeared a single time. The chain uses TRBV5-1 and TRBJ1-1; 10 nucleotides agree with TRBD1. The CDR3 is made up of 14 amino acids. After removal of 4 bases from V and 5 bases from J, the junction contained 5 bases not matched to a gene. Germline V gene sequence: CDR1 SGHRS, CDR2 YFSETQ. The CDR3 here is CASSPWTGGTEAFF. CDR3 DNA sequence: TGCGCCAGCAGCCCCTGGACAGGGGGTACTGAAGCTTTCTTT.

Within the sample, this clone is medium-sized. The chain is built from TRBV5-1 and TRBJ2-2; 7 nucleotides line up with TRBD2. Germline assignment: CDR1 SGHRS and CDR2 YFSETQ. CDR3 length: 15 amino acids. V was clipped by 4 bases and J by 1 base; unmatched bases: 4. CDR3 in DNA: TGCGCCAGCAGCCTACCTAGCGGGAACACCGGGGAGCTGTTTTTT. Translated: CASSLPSGNTGELFF.

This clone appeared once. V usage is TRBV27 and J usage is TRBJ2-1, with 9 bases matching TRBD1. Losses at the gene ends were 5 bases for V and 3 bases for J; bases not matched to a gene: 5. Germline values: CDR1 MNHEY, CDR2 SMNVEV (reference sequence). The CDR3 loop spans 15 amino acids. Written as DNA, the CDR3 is TGTGCCAGCAGTGCACCGGGACAGGGCTACAATGAGCAGTTCTTC. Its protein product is CASSAPGQGYNEQFF.

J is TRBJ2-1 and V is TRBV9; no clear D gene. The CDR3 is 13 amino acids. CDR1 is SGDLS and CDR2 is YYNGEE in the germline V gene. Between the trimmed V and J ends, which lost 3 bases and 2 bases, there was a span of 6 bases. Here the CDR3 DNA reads TGTGCCAGCAGCGCTACTCCCTACAATGAGCAGTTCTTC. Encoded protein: CASSATPYNEQFF.

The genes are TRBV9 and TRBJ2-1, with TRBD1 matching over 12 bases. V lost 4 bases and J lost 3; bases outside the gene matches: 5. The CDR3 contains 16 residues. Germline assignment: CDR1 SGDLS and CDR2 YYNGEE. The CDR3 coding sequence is TGTGCCAGCAGCCTCGGGACAGGGGGCTTCTACAATGAGCAGTTCTTC. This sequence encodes CASSLGTGGFYNEQFF.

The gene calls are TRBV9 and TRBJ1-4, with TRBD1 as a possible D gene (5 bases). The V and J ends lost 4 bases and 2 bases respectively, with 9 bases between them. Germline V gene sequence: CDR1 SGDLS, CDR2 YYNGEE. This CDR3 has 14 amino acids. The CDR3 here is CASSLRDTNEKLFF. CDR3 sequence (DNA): TGTGCCAGCAGCCTACGGGACACTAATGAAAAACTGTTTTTT.

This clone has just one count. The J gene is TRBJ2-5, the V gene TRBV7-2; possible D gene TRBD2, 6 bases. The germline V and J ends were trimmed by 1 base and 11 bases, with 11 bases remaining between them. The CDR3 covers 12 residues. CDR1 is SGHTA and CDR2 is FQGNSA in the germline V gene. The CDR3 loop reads CASSLDGGEQYF. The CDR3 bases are TGTGCCAGCAGCTTAGACGGCGGGGAGCAGTACTTC.

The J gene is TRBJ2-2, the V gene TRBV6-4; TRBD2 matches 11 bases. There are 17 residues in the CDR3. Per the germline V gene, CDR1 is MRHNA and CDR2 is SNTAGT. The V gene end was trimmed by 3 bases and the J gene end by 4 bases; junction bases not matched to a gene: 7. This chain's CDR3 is CASSEKWTSGPTGELFF. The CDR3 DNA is TGTGCCAGCAGTGAAAAATGGACTAGCGGGCCCACCGGGGAGCTGTTTTTT.

The DNA of the CDR3 is TGTGCCAGCAGCTTGTTCCGGGCTGGAGAAAAACTGTTTTTT. Translation: CASSLFRAGEKLFF. The chain links TRBV5-6 to TRBJ1-4; no clear D gene. There are 14 residues in the CDR3. Trimming removed 1 base at V and 8 bases at J, with 12 bases between. From germline, CDR1 is SGHDT and CDR2 YYEEEE.

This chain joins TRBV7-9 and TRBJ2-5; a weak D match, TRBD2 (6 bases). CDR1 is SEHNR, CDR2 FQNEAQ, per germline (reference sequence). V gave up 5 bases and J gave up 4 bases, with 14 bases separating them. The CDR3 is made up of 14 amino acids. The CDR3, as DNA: TGTGCCAGCAGCCCGGGACTCAGTGGAGAGACCCAGTACTTC. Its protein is CASSPGLSGETQYF.

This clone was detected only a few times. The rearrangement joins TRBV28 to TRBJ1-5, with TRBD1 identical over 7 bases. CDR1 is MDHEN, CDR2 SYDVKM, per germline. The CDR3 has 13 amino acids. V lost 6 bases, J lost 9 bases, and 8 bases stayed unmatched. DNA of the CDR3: TGTGCCAGCAGGAGACAGGGTGACCCGCCCCAGCATTTT. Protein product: CASRRQGDPPQHF.

The CDR3 coding sequence is TGTGCCAGCAGCCCGGGTAACGGCTTCTATGGCTACACCTTC. Amino acids: CASSPGNGFYGYTF. The rearrangement links TRBV7-2 to TRBJ1-2; D is ambiguous. CDR3 length: 14 residues. Germline lookup yields CDR1 SGHTA and CDR2 FQGNSA. V lost 5 bases and J lost 4, with 14 bases in between.

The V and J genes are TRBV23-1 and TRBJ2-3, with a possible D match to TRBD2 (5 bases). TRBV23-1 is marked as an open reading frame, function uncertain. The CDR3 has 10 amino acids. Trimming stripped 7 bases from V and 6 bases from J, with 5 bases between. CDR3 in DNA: TGCGCCAGCAAGCGGGATACGCAGTATTTT. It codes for CASKRDTQYF.

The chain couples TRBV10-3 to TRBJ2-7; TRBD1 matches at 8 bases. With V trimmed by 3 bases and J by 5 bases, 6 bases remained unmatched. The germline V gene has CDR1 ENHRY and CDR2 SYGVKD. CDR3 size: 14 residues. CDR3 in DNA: TGTGCCATCAGTGACAGGGGGCGCGGGGACGAGCAGTACTTC. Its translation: CAISDRGRGDEQYF.

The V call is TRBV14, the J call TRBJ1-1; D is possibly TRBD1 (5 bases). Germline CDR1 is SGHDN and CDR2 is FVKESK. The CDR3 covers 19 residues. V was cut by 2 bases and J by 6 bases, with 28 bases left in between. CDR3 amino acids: CASSQHTRATPPGRAEAFF. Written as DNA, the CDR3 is TGTGCCAGCAGCCAACATACCCGGGCAACGCCGCCAGGGAGGGCTGAAGCTTTCTTT.

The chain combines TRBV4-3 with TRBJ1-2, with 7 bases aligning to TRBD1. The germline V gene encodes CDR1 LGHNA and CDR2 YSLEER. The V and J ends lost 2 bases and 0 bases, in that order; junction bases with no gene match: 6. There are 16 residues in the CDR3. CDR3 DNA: TGCGCCAGCAGCCAACAGGGGGAACACGCTAACTATGGCTACACCTTC. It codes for CASSQQGEHANYGYTF.

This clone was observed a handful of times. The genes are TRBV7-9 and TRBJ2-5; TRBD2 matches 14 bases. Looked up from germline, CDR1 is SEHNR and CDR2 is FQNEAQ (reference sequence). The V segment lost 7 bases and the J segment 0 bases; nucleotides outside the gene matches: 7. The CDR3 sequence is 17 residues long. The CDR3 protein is CASTPGLAGGYQETQYF. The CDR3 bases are TGTGCCAGCACTCCCGGACTAGCGGGAGGATACCAAGAGACCCAGTACTTC.

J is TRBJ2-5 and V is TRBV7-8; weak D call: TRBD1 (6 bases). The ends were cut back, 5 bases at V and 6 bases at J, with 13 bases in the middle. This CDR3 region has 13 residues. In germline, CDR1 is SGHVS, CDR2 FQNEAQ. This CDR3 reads CASSATGIQTQYF. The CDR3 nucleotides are TGTGCCAGCAGCGCTACAGGGATACAGACCCAGTACTTC.

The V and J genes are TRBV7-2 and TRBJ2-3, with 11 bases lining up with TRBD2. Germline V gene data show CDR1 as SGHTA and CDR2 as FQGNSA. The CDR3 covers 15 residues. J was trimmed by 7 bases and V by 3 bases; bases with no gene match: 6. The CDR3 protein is CASSFQTSGRHTQYF. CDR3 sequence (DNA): TGTGCCAGCAGCTTTCAAACTAGCGGGAGACATACGCAGTATTTT.

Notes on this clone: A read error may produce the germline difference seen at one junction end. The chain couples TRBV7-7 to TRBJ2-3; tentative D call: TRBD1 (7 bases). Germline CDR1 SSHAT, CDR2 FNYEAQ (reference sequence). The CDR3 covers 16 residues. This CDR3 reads CASSLGPPGGTDTQYF. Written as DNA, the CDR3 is TGTGCTAGCAGCTTAGGACCCCCAGGGGGGACAGATACGCAGTATTTT. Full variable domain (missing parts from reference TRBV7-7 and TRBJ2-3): GAGVSQSPRYKVTKRGQDVTLRCDPISSHATLYWYQQALGQGPEFLTYFNYEAQPDKSGLPSDRFSAERPEGSISTLTIQRTEQRDSAMYRCASSLGPPGGTDTQYFGPGTRLTVL.

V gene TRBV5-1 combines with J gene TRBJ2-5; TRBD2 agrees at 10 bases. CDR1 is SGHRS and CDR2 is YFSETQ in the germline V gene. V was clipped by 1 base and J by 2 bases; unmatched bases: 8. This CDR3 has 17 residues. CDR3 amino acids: CASSLRLAGDPQETQYF. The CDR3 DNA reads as TGCGCCAGCAGCTTGCGGCTAGCGGGAGACCCTCAAGAGACCCAGTACTTC.

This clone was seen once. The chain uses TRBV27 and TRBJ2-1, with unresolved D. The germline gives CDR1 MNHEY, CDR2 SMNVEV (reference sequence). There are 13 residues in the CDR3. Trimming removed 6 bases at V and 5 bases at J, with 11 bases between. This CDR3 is CASRVGLDNEQFF. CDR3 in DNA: TGTGCCAGCAGGGTGGGCCTCGACAATGAGCAGTTCTTC.

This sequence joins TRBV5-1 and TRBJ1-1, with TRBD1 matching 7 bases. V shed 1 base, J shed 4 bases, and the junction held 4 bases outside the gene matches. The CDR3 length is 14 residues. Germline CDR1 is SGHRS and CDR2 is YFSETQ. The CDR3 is CASSLIGGFTEAFF. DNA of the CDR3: TGCGCCAGCAGCTTGATAGGGGGCTTCACTGAAGCTTTCTTT.

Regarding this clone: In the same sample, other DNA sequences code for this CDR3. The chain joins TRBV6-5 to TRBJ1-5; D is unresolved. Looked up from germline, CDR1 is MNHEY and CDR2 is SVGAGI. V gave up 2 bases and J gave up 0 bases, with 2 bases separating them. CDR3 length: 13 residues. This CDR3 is CASSYNSNQPQHF. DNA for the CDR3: TGTGCCAGCAGTTACAATAGCAATCAGCCCCAGCATTTT.

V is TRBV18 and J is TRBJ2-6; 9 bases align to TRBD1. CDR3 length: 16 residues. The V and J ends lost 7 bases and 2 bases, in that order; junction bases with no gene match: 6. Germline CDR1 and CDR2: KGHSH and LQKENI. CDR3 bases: TGTGCCAGCTTCACAGGGGGCTTAACTGGGGCCAACGTCCTGACTTTC. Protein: CASFTGGLTGANVLTF.